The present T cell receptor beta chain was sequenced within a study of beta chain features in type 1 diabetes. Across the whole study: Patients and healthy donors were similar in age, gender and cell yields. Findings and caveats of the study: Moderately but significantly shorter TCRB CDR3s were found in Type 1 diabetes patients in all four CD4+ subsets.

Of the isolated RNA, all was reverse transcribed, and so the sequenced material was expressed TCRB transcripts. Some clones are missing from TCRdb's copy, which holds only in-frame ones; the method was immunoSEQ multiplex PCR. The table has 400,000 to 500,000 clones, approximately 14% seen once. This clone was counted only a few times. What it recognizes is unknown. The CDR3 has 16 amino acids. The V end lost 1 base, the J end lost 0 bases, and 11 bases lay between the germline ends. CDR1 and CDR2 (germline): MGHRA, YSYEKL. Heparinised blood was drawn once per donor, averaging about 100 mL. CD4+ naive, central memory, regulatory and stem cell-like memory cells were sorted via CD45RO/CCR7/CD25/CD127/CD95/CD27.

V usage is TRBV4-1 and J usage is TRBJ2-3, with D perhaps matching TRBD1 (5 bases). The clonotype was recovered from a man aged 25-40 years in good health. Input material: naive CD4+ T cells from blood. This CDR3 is CASSQGTHPSTDTQYF. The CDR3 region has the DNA TGCGCCAGCAGCCAAGGGACACACCCCAGCACAGATACGCAGTATTTT.